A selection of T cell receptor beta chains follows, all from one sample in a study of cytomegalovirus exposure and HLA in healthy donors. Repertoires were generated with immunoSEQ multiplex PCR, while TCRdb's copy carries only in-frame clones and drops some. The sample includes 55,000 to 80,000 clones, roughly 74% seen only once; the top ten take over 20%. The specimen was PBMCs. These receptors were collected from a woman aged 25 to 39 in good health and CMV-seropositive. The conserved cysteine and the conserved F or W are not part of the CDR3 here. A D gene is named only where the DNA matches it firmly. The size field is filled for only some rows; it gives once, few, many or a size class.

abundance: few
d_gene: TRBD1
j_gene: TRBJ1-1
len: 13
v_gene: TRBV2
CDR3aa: ASSEGTGRPFEAF

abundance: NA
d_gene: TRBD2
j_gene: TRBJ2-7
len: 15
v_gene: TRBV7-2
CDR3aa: ASRSYGTSGRGYEQY

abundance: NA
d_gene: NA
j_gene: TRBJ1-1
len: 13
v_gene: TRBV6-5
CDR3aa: ASSLQGGTGTEAF

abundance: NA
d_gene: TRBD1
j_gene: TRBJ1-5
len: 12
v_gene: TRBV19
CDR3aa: ASSPGTGGLPQH

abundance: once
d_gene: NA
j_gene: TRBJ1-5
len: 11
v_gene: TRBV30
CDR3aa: AGGANRRQPQH

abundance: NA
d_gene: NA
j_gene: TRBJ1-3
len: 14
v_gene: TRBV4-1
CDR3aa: ASSRTGTFTGNTIY

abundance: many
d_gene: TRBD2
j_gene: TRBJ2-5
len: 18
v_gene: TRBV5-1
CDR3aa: ASSSMPHLRTSLIGETQY

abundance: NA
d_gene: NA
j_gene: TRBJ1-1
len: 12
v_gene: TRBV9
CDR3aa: ASSVGDRNTEAF

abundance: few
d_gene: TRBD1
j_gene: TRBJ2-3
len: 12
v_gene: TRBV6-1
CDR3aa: ASSRDRLTDTQY

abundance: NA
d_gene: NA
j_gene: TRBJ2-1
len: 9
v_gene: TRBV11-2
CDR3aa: ASSLAVEQF

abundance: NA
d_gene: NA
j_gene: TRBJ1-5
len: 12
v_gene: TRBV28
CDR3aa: ASNSRGSNQPQH

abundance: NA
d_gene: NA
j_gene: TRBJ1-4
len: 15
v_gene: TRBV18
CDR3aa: ASSPTRAVSANEKLF

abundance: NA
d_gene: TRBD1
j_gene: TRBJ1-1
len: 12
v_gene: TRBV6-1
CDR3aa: ASSGWDRETEAF

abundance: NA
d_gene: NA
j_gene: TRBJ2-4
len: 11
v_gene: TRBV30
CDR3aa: AWSGLAKNIQY

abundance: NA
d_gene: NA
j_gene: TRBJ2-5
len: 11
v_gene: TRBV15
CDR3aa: ATSRPRQETQY

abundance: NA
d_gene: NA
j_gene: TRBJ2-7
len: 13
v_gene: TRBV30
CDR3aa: AWERPGTRRYEQY

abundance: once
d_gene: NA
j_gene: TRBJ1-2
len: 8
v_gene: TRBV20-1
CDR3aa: SARRQGYT

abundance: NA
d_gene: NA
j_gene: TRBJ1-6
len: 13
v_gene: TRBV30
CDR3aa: AWSVKGQGHSPLH

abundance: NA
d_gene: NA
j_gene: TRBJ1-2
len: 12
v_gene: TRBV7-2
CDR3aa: ASSVGALNYGYT

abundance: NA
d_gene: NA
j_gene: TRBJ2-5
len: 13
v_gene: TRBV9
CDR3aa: ASSVDGRSQETQY

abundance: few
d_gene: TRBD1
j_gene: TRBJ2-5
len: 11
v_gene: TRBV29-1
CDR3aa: SVLQGAQETQY

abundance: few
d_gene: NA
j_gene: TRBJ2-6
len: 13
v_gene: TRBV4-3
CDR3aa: ASSQEASGANVLT

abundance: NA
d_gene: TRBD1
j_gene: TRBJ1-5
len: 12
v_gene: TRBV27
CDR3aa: ASRTGGSSQPQH

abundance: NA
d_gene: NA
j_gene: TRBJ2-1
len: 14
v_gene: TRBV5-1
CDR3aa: ASSLALLTSGNEQF

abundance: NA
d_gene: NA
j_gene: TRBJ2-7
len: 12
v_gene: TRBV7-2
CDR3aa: ASSFLLSPSEQY

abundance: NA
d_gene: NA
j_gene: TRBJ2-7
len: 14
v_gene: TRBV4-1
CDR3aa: ASSLVGGLEALEQY

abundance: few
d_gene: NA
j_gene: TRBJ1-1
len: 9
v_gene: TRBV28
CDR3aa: ASSFGGKAF

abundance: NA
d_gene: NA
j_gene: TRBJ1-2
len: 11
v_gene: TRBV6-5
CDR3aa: ASSPPTGYGYT

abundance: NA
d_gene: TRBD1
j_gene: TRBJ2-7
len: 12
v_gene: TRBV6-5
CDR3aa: ASSSGTGFYEQY

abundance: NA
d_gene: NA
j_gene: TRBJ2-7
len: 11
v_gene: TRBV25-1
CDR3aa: ASSENGAYEQY

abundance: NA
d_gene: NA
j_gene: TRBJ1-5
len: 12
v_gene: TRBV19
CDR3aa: ASILWTVNQPQH

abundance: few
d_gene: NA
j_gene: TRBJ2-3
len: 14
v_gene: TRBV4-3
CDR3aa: ASSQDGGASTDTQY

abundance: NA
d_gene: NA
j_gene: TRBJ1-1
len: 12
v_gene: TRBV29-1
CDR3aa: SVEFRGGNTEAF

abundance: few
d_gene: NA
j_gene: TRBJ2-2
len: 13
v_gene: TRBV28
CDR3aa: ASHPGRGYTGELF

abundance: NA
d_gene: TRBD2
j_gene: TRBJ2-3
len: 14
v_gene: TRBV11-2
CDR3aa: ASSPGLAGGTDTQY

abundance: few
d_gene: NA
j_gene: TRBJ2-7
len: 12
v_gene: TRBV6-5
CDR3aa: ASSFSAVHYEQY

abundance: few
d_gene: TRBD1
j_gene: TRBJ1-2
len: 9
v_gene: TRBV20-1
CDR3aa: SAGDSAGYT

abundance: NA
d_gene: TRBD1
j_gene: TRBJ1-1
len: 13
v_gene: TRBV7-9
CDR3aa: ASSRGDRGRSEAF

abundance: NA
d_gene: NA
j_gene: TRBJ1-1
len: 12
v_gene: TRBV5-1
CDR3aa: ASSSTPGNTEAF

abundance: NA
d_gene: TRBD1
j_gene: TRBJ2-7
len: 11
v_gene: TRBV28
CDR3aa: ASSLGTANEQY

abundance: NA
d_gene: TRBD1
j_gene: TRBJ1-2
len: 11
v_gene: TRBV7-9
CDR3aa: ASSRGQGDGYT

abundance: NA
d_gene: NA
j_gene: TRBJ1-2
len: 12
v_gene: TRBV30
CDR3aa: AWREQGILPGYT

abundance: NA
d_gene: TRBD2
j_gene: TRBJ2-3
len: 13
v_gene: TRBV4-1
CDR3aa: ASSHSGSGTDTQY

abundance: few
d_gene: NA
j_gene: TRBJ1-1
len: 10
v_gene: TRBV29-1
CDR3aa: SVAPTMPEAF